Included here is one TCR beta chain sequence, with context. This entry is derived from a study of shared clonotypes between healthy human individuals. V was cut by 2 bases and J by 0 bases, with 23 bases left in between. Germline CDR1 reads SGHVS; CDR2 reads FNYEAQ. The CDR3 is 20 amino acids. The assay was immunoSEQ multiplex PCR, and TCRdb's table has in-frame clones only and misses some. The sample lists roughly 2.2 million clones; roughly 93% were seen once. Source material: naive CD4+ T cells from PBMCs. Sample subset: CD45RA+ positively selected. The TCR sequence derives from a man aged 18-30 years in good health. Some clones in this sample may be carry-over from other donors' samples. The V gene is TRBV7-6, the J gene TRBJ2-4, with TRBD2 as a possible D gene (5 bases). CDR3 region: CASSLIPPAGNNAAKNIQYF. The CDR3 nucleotides read TGTGCCAGCAGCTTAATCCCTCCCGCCGGGAATAACGCAGCCAAAAACATTCAGTACTTC.